These 6 T cell receptor beta chains were all obtained from the same sample, sequenced in a study of radiotherapy plus CTLA-4 blockade in lung cancer. TCRdb's copy holds only in-frame clones and misses some; the assay was immunoSEQ multiplex PCR. The table shows over 60,000 clones, with around 87% occurring only once. Sequencing used peripheral blood, obtained from a patient treated with radiotherapy plus ipilimumab. All receptors come from a human donor with non-small cell lung cancer that progressed on radiotherapy plus ipilimumab.

The chain has TRBV5-1 and TRBJ1-1; D might be TRBD1 (5 bases). Trimming left V 3 bases short and J 3 bases short, with 15 bases between. Germline V CDR1 and CDR2: SGHRS, YFSETQ. CDR3 length equals 15 residues. The CDR3 region is CASSSGHGRDTEAFF. Written as DNA, the CDR3 is TGCGCCAGCAGCTCTGGACACGGCCGGGACACTGAAGCTTTCTTT.

The chain recombines TRBV27 with TRBJ2-3; TRBD2 matches 8 bases. The CDR3 length is 15 residues. CDR1 is MNHEY, CDR2 SMNVEV, per germline (reference sequence). V lost 5 bases and J lost 4; bases outside the gene matches: 8. The CDR3 DNA reads TGTGCCAGCAGTACCCGAAGCGGGAGAGCAGATACGCAGTATTTT. Translated: CASSTRSGRADTQYF.

The gene calls are TRBV2 and TRBJ1-5, with D perhaps TRBD1 (5 bases). CDR1 is SNHLY and CDR2 is FYNNEI in the germline V gene. Trimming left V 4 bases short and J 2 bases short, with 9 bases between. This CDR3 contains 14 residues. For the CDR3, the DNA is TGTGCCAGCAGTGGCCAGGGAGGCAATCAGCCCCAGCATTTT. Protein sequence: CASSGQGGNQPQHF. Filled out from reference TRBV2 and TRBJ1-5, the complete variable domain reads EPEVTQTPSHQVTQMGQEVILRCVPISNHLYFYWYRQILGQKVEFLVSFYNNEISEKSEIFDDQFSVERPDGSNFTLKIRSTKLEDSAMYFCASSGQGGNQPQHFGDGTRLSIL.

The chain joins TRBV7-8 to TRBJ2-2, with D unclear. This CDR3 has 12 amino acids. The germline V gene has CDR1 SGHVS and CDR2 FQNEAQ. Deletions cut 5 bases from V and 6 bases from J, with 7 bases between. The CDR3 protein is CASSPTPGELFF. DNA for the CDR3: TGTGCCAGCAGCCCAACTCCCGGGGAGCTGTTTTTT.

The DNA for the CDR3 is TGTGCCAGCAGCTTGTTTAGCGGGAGCGCCGGGGAGCTGTTTTTT. It encodes CASSLFSGSAGELFF. This chain connects TRBV5-4 to TRBJ2-2, with 9 bases identical to TRBD2. The CDR3 is made up of 15 amino acids. Germline values: CDR1 SGHNT, CDR2 YYREEE (reference sequence). Unmatched junction bases numbered 4, after V lost 1 base and J lost 6 bases.

The V and J genes are TRBV29-1 and TRBJ2-1; no clear D. In germline, CDR1 is SQVTM, CDR2 ANQGSEA. Trimming left V 5 bases short and J 4 bases short, with 18 bases between. The CDR3 is 15 residues long. CDR3 region: CSVTAVRSRYNEQFF. The CDR3 nucleotides are TGCAGCGTTACTGCGGTCCGGTCTAGGTACAATGAGCAGTTCTTC.